This entry is about one T cell receptor (beta chain). Its antigen is still unknown. This CDR3 comprises 19 residues. The germline CDR1 and CDR2 sequences are SNHLY and FYNNEI. Trimming cost V 1 base and J 5 bases; bases outside gene matches: 12. These data are taken from a study of radiotherapy plus CTLA-4 blockade in lung cancer. Overall study results and limits: In blood, early T cell clone dynamics reportedly predicted response best, together with interferon-beta. Some TCR clones had been derived from tumors. These clones expanded in peripheral blood after radiotherapy plus ipilimumab.

Profiling relied on immunoSEQ multiplex PCR, and the TCRdb table lists in-frame clones only, not all of them. Here the sample spans 85,000 to 95,000 clones, roughly 80% being singletons. The clonotype originates from a human donor with non-small cell lung cancer that progressed on radiotherapy plus ipilimumab. The sample in question was peripheral blood, obtained from a patient treated with radiotherapy plus ipilimumab. The gene calls are TRBV2 and TRBJ1-5, with TRBD1 identical over 12 bases. The CDR3 sequence: CASSEGTLIRDRGHQPQHF. The CDR3 DNA is TGTGCCAGCAGTGAAGGTACCCTTATCCGGGACAGGGGGCATCAGCCCCAGCATTTT.